These T cell receptor beta chains were read from a single sample in a study of blood T cell repertoires in COVID-19. Sequencing was performed with immunoSEQ multiplex PCR; in TCRdb, only in-frame clones are kept and a portion is missing. Here the sample spans tens of thousands of clones, about 88% being singletons. Material: peripheral blood. All receptors come from a man between 65 and 85 years old with acute or convalescent COVID-19. The CDR3 runs from the conserved cysteine through the conserved F or W. The order of the fields is V gene, J gene, D gene, clone size, CDR3 protein, CDR3 DNA. D genes are given only for firm matches. The size of a clone is reported for some rows only, either as once, few or many, or as a class for expanded clones.

>TRBV2|TRBJ1-1|NA|NA
CASKGELSTTEAFF
TGTGCCAGCAAGGGGGAACTTTCTACCACTGAAGCTTTCTTT
>TRBV28|TRBJ1-1|NA|once
CASSSRVRAFF
TGTGCCAGCAGTTCCCGGGTTCGGGCTTTCTTT
>TRBV29-1|TRBJ1-2|NA|NA
CSVLTPPRDYGYTF
TGCAGCGTTCTAACACCCCCGAGGGACTATGGCTACACCTTC
>TRBV4-1|TRBJ2-3|NA|NA
CASSQEYDTQYF
TGCGCCAGCAGCCAAGAATATGATACGCAGTATTTT
>TRBV4-1|TRBJ1-1|NA|NA
CASSPTGRTEAFF
TGCGCCAGCAGCCCCACTGGGAGGACTGAAGCTTTCTTT
>TRBV7-6|TRBJ1-4|TRBD1|NA
CASSLEGTGRKLFF
TGTGCCAGCAGCTTAGAGGGGACAGGTCGAAAACTGTTTTTT
>TRBV5-1|TRBJ2-3|TRBD1|NA
CASSLKRTGISTDTQYF
TGCGCCAGCAGCCTTAAGAGGACAGGGATTAGCACAGATACGCAGTATTTT
>TRBV12-5|TRBJ2-1|NA|NA
CASGFWGDYNEQFF
TGTGCTAGTGGTTTCTGGGGAGACTACAATGAGCAGTTCTTC
>TRBV19|TRBJ1-2|NA|NA
CASKGYGYTF
TGTGCCAGTAAGGGGTATGGCTACACCTTC
>TRBV6-2/TRBV6-3|TRBJ2-4|NA|NA
CASSYGGARDIQYF
TGTGCCAGCAGTTACGGGGGGGCTCGGGACATTCAGTACTTC
>TRBV27|TRBJ2-7|NA|NA
CASSGIYAGGRGEQYF
TGTGCCAGCAGTGGGATCTACGCGGGTGGTCGGGGAGAGCAGTACTTC
>TRBV6-5|TRBJ2-5|TRBD2|NA
CASRGLAGLQETQYF
TGTGCCAGCAGGGGCCTAGCGGGGTTGCAAGAGACCCAGTACTTC
>TRBV30|TRBJ2-4|NA|NA
CAWSGNRVAKNIQYF
TGTGCCTGGAGTGGGAACAGGGTAGCCAAAAACATTCAGTACTTC
>TRBV29-1|TRBJ1-2|NA|NA
CSVAQVDYGYTF
TGCAGCGTTGCACAGGTTGACTATGGCTACACCTTC
>TRBV5-8|TRBJ2-1|TRBD1|NA
CASSMTGVKWNEQFF
TGTGCCAGCAGCATGACAGGGGTGAAGTGGAATGAGCAGTTCTTC
>TRBV6-2/TRBV6-3|TRBJ2-7|NA|NA
CASSYRYYEQYF
TGTGCCAGCAGTTATCGCTACTACGAGCAGTACTTC
>TRBV7-8|TRBJ2-3|TRBD1|NA
CASSSGQGATDTQYF
TGTGCCAGCAGCTCGGGACAGGGTGCAACAGATACGCAGTATTTT
>TRBV4-1|TRBJ1-4|NA|NA
CASSQDPDTGFSYEKLFF
TGCGCCAGCAGCCAAGATCCGGACACGGGTTTTTCGTATGAAAAACTGTTTTTT
>TRBV5-1|TRBJ2-3|TRBD2|NA
CASSPGLASPDTQYF
TGCGCCAGCAGCCCGGGACTAGCCTCGCCAGATACGCAGTATTTT
>TRBV28|TRBJ1-4|NA|NA
CASSSGGSAANEKLFF
TGTGCCAGCAGTTCCGGCGGGAGTGCGGCTAATGAAAAACTGTTTTTT
>TRBV7-8|TRBJ1-3|NA|NA
CASSTETGNTIYF
TGTGCCAGCAGCACCGAGACAGGAAACACCATATATTTT